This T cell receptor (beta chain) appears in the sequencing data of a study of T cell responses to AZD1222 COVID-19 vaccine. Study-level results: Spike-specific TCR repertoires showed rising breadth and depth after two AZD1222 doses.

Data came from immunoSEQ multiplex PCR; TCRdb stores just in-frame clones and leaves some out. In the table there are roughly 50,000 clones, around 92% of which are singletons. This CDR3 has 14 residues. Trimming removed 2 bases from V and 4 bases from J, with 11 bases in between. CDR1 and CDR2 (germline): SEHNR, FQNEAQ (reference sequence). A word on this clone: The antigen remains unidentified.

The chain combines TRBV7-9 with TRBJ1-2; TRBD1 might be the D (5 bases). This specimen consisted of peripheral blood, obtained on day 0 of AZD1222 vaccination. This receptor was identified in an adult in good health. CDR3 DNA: TGTGCCAGCAGCTTAACGAGGGGTGGCTATGGCTACACCTTC. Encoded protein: CASSLTRGGYGYTF. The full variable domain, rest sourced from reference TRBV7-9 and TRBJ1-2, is DTGVSQNPRHKITKRGQNVTFRCDPISEHNRLYWYRQTLGQGPEFLTYFQNEAQLEKSRLLSDRFSAERPKGSFSTLEIQRTEQGDSAMYLCASSLTRGGYGYTFGSGTRLTVV.